The rows below give T cell receptor beta chains drawn from one sample of a study of blood T cell repertoires in COVID-19. Generated by immunoSEQ multiplex PCR, the TCRdb table keeps only in-frame clones and is missing some. Among tens of thousands of clones listed, about 75% were seen once. Sequenced material: peripheral blood. The receptors come from a man in his fifties or sixties with active or convalescent COVID-19. CDR3s include the opening cysteine and the closing phenylalanine or tryptophan. D genes are given only for firm matches. Only some rows state a clone size, as once, few, many or a class for expanded clones.

CDR3aa: CASSLGRRAGELFF
CDR3nt: TGTGCCAGCAGCCTTGGACGGAGGGCCGGGGAGCTGTTTTTT
len: 14
abundance: few
v_gene: TRBV7-9
j_gene: TRBJ2-2
d_gene: NA

CDR3aa: CASSTAGGQDTQYF
CDR3nt: TGCGCCAGCAGCACGGCGGGGGGGCAAGATACGCAGTATTTT
len: 14
abundance: NA
v_gene: TRBV5-1
j_gene: TRBJ2-3
d_gene: TRBD2

CDR3aa: CASSAQGYTEAFF
CDR3nt: TGTGCCAGCAGCGCCCAGGGGTACACTGAAGCTTTCTTT
len: 13
abundance: NA
v_gene: TRBV6-5
j_gene: TRBJ1-1
d_gene: NA

CDR3aa: CASSLGRAASYEQYF
CDR3nt: TGTGCCAGCAGCTTAGGTCGAGCGGCCTCCTACGAGCAGTACTTC
len: 15
abundance: NA
v_gene: TRBV11-2
j_gene: TRBJ2-7
d_gene: NA

CDR3aa: CASSVERTGYEKLFF
CDR3nt: TGTGCCAGCAGCGTAGAAAGGACAGGATATGAAAAACTGTTTTTT
len: 15
abundance: few
v_gene: TRBV9
j_gene: TRBJ1-4
d_gene: TRBD1

CDR3aa: CASSFSDPSYEQYF
CDR3nt: TGTGCCAGCAGTTTCAGCGACCCTTCCTACGAGCAGTACTTC
len: 14
abundance: NA
v_gene: TRBV27
j_gene: TRBJ2-7
d_gene: NA

CDR3aa: CATTPPLGNQPQHF
CDR3nt: TGTGCCACCACCCCGCCACTCGGCAATCAGCCCCAGCATTTT
len: 14
abundance: NA
v_gene: TRBV6-5
j_gene: TRBJ1-5
d_gene: NA

CDR3aa: CASSQTSGAVGEQFF
CDR3nt: TGTGCCAGCAGTCAGACTAGCGGGGCGGTGGGGGAGCAGTTCTTC
len: 15
abundance: NA
v_gene: TRBV3-1/TRBV3-2
j_gene: TRBJ2-1
d_gene: TRBD2

CDR3aa: CASSFGSGPSTDTQYF
CDR3nt: TGTGCCAGCAGCTTTGGAAGCGGTCCTAGCACAGATACGCAGTATTTT
len: 16
abundance: NA
v_gene: TRBV5-8
j_gene: TRBJ2-3
d_gene: NA

CDR3aa: CASSPGTGQYGYTF
CDR3nt: TGCGCCAGCAGCCCGGGGACAGGCCAATATGGCTACACCTTC
len: 14
abundance: NA
v_gene: TRBV5-1
j_gene: TRBJ1-2
d_gene: TRBD1

CDR3aa: CAISEPRETQYF
CDR3nt: TGTGCCATCAGTGAGCCGAGAGAGACCCAGTACTTC
len: 12
abundance: NA
v_gene: TRBV10-3
j_gene: TRBJ2-5
d_gene: NA

CDR3aa: CSASGGLRSGNTIYF
CDR3nt: TGCAGTGCTAGTGGGGGCCTCCGCTCTGGAAACACCATATATTTT
len: 15
abundance: NA
v_gene: TRBV20-1
j_gene: TRBJ1-3
d_gene: NA

CDR3aa: CASSQSENTEAFF
CDR3nt: TGTGCCAGTTCACAATCTGAGAACACTGAAGCTTTCTTT
len: 13
abundance: NA
v_gene: TRBV19
j_gene: TRBJ1-1
d_gene: NA

CDR3aa: CASSAQGADTQYF
CDR3nt: TGTGCCAGCAGTGCCCAGGGTGCGGATACGCAGTATTTT
len: 13
abundance: NA
v_gene: TRBV25-1
j_gene: TRBJ2-3
d_gene: NA

CDR3aa: CASRGQGGYTF
CDR3nt: TGTGCCAGCAGGGGACAGGGTGGCTACACCTTC
len: 11
abundance: once
v_gene: TRBV12-3/TRBV12-4
j_gene: TRBJ1-2
d_gene: TRBD1

CDR3aa: CASSLGPGQETQYF
CDR3nt: TGTGCCAGCAGCTTAGGTCCAGGCCAAGAGACCCAGTACTTC
len: 14
abundance: NA
v_gene: TRBV7-2
j_gene: TRBJ2-5
d_gene: NA

CDR3aa: CASSLATDRGAVF
CDR3nt: TGTGCCAGCAGCTTAGCGACTGACCGGGGAGCTGTTTTT
len: 13
abundance: NA
v_gene: TRBV11-1
j_gene: TRBJ2-2
d_gene: NA

CDR3aa: CATSSRQGLADTQYF
CDR3nt: TGTGCCACCAGCTCGAGACAGGGCCTCGCAGATACGCAGTATTTT
len: 15
abundance: NA
v_gene: TRBV15
j_gene: TRBJ2-3
d_gene: TRBD1

CDR3aa: CASSPAGAYLDTQYF
CDR3nt: TGTGCCAGCAGTCCAGCGGGGGCGTATTTGGATACGCAGTATTTT
len: 15
abundance: NA
v_gene: TRBV11-1
j_gene: TRBJ2-3
d_gene: TRBD2

CDR3aa: CASSERFLGGPSYEQYF
CDR3nt: TGTGCCAGCAGTGAAAGATTTTTAGGGGGCCCATCCTACGAGCAGTACTTC
len: 17
abundance: NA
v_gene: TRBV2
j_gene: TRBJ2-7
d_gene: TRBD1

CDR3aa: CASSQGKYRGAADTQYF
CDR3nt: TGTGCCAGCAGCCAAGGGAAATACAGGGGAGCGGCAGATACGCAGTATTTT
len: 17
abundance: NA
v_gene: TRBV3-1/TRBV3-2
j_gene: TRBJ2-3
d_gene: TRBD1

CDR3aa: CASSLGQNQPQHF
CDR3nt: TGTGCCAGCAGTTTAGGTCAGAATCAGCCCCAGCATTTT
len: 13
abundance: few
v_gene: TRBV12-3/TRBV12-4
j_gene: TRBJ1-5
d_gene: NA

CDR3aa: CASSQGGGRGGYTDTQYF
CDR3nt: TGCGCCAGCAGCCAAGGGGGCGGAAGGGGCGGATACACAGATACGCAGTATTTT
len: 18
abundance: NA
v_gene: TRBV4-1
j_gene: TRBJ2-3
d_gene: NA

CDR3aa: CASSQEGTSNNEQFF
CDR3nt: TGTGCCAGCAGCCAAGAAGGGACTAGTAACAATGAGCAGTTCTTC
len: 15
abundance: once
v_gene: TRBV4-2
j_gene: TRBJ2-1
d_gene: TRBD2

CDR3aa: CASRLGTVSNQPQHF
CDR3nt: TGTGCCAGCAGGTTAGGGACAGTTAGCAATCAGCCCCAGCATTTT
len: 15
abundance: many
v_gene: TRBV2
j_gene: TRBJ1-5
d_gene: TRBD1

CDR3aa: CASSLQGGLEQYF
CDR3nt: TGTGCCAGCAGCCTGCAAGGAGGTTTGGAGCAGTACTTC
len: 13
abundance: NA
v_gene: TRBV5-4
j_gene: TRBJ2-7
d_gene: NA

CDR3aa: CASSQLTGGGRQYF
CDR3nt: TGTGCCAGCAGCCAACTGACAGGGGGAGGAAGGCAGTATTTT
len: 14
abundance: NA
v_gene: TRBV7-3
j_gene: TRBJ2-3
d_gene: TRBD1

CDR3aa: CASSVDGGTFYSYNEQFF
CDR3nt: TGTGCCAGCAGCGTAGACGGGGGGACCTTCTACTCCTACAATGAGCAGTTCTTC
len: 18
abundance: NA
v_gene: TRBV9
j_gene: TRBJ2-1
d_gene: TRBD2

CDR3aa: CASSYGAGRYEQYF
CDR3nt: TGTGCCAGCAGTTACGGAGCGGGGCGCTACGAGCAGTACTTC
len: 14
abundance: NA
v_gene: TRBV6-5
j_gene: TRBJ2-7
d_gene: TRBD2

CDR3aa: CASRPGLAGINEQFF
CDR3nt: TGTGCCAGCAGACCGGGACTAGCGGGGATCAATGAGCAGTTCTTC
len: 15
abundance: few
v_gene: TRBV7-2
j_gene: TRBJ2-1
d_gene: TRBD2

CDR3aa: CASSYPPRGSMTYSNQPQHF
CDR3nt: TGTGCCAGCAGTTACCCACCGCGGGGTTCAATGACCTATAGCAATCAGCCCCAGCATTTT
len: 20
abundance: NA
v_gene: TRBV6-2/TRBV6-3
j_gene: TRBJ1-5
d_gene: NA

CDR3aa: CSVAPGLAYNEQFF
CDR3nt: TGCAGCGTTGCCCCGGGACTCGCCTACAATGAGCAGTTCTTC
len: 14
abundance: NA
v_gene: TRBV29-1
j_gene: TRBJ2-1
d_gene: NA